This TCR beta chain stems from a study of human T cells and chemical hapten exposure (dated by TCRdb to 2020 to 2022). Study-wide context: For sensitization, 2% DPC in acetone was applied to a roughly 2 cm by roughly 2 cm area of upper inner arm skin. Patients additionally received weekly therapeutic DPC doses to the scalp throughout the roughly 25-week study period. Patch testing was performed on the upper back with Finn chambers containing 0.01% DPC, and the patch tests were scored after 6 days according to International Contact Dermatitis Research Group standards. The patient cohort, mostly female, included alopecia areata with under or over 50% scalp involvement, alopecia totalis and alopecia universalis. Libraries were pooled for sequencing, and variation in per-sample TCR yields was attributed mainly to small differences in library volumes within the pool. Peripheral blood TCR repertoire changes were tracked in vivo in alopecia patients during primary and secondary sensitization to the hapten diphenylcyclopropenone (DPC). Patient blood was sampled pre-sensitization (week 0) and at 2, 6 and about 24 weeks after DPC sensitization. About 29 alopecia patients gave blood for TCR sequencing at one to four time points (pre-sensitization, 2, 6 and 24 weeks). Broader findings and caveats from the paper: The number of PT1 expanded TCRs positively correlated with patch test score, significant at thresholds 8, 16 and 32 but not 4. Compared with pre-sensitization or healthy control sets, expanded TCRs formed significantly more large CDR3 similarity clusters, which is consistent with antigen-driven responses. Alopecia, a presumed autoimmune disease, was present in all patients, so the immune response of the patients might differ from that of healthy individuals. Repeated subsampling changed both the strength of the expansion versus patch-test correlation and the threshold at which the correlation became significant. No change with DPC sensitization was found in the number of TCRs above 1 in 1000 frequency, and no evidence of global repertoire structure alterations was found.

In the paper's terms, the time point label means: patch test 1, 2 weeks after DPC sensitization. The treatment or condition label corresponds to: therapeutic diphenylcyclopropenone sensitization with weekly scalp DPC. At every patch-test visit, the blood draw took place before the patch test was put on. Eligible patients were aged 18 to 70, diagnosed with alopecia, deemed suitable for DPC therapy, and excluded if pregnant. Total RNA was extracted from unfractionated whole blood collected in Tempus Blood RNA tubes. This clonotype came up many times. Its antigen remains unidentified. It has no much larger one-base neighbor in the sample; base qualities were not kept. The CDR3 holds 12 amino acids from the cysteine to the phenylalanine. Only the CDR3 part of the read is kept: 36 bases, read in frame from the first base. From a lookup of the germline V gene, CDR1 and CDR2 are SQVTM and ANQGSEA. V gives up 7 bases and J gives up 7 bases, and the segment between their germline ends measures 14 bases.

The method behind the library was RACE. These reads were obtained on a NextSeq 500. During library preparation, unique molecular identifiers were attached to individual cDNA molecules so that TCRs could be counted in a quantitative, reproducible way. Both TCR alpha and TCR beta chains were sequenced from each blood RNA sample. For the original study's pipeline: Samples had a median of roughly 99,000 TCRs, with a range from roughly 20,000 to 700,000. V, J and CDR3 annotation of the TCR reads was carried out using the Decombinator software suite. For PS versus PT1 abundance plots, all samples were subsampled to the same number of TCRs (28,000). TCRs were defined as expanded if absent before sensitization and observed at least eight times at the 2-week time point. Using fastp at Q25 and MiXCR, TCRdb reprocessed the public reads and kept productive beta chains. Each entry merges the rows of one CDR3 protein and shows their most common DNA and genes. None of the V and J calls come from the authors' own analysis; TCRdb made them. This sample holds around 190,000 distinct CDR3 sequences; 20% to 25% were observed only once. The ten largest clones take up 6% to 8% of the sample.

This specimen was whole blood, taken in connection with sensitization to the hapten diphenylcyclopropenone (DPC). This chain joins TRBV29-1 to TRBJ1-5, and perhaps TRBD1 as D gene, on 5 matching bases. This clonotype originated in a woman between 50 and 59 years old with alopecia areata. Some clones in this sample may be carry-over from other donors' samples. The nucleotides read TGCAGCGCCAGGGTCGGGAGCCAGCCCCAGCATTTT. This codes for CSARVGSQPQHF.